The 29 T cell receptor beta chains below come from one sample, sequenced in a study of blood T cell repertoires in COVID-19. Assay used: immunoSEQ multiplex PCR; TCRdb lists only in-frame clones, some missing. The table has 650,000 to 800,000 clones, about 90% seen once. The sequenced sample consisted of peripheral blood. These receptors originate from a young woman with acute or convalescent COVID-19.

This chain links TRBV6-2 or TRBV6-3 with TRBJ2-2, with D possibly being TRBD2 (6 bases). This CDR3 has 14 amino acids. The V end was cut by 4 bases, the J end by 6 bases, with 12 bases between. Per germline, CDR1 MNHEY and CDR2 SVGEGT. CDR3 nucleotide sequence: TGTGCCAGCAGTTCCCAACGGGGGTCCGGGGAGCTGTTTTTT. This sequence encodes CASSSQRGSGELFF.

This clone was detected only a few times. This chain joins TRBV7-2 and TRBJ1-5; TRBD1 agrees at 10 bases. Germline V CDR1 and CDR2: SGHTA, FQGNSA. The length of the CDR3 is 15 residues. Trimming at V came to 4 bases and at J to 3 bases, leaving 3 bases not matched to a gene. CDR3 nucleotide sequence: TGTGCCAGCAGCTACGGGACAGGGGTCAATCAGCCCCAGCATTTT. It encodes CASSYGTGVNQPQHF.

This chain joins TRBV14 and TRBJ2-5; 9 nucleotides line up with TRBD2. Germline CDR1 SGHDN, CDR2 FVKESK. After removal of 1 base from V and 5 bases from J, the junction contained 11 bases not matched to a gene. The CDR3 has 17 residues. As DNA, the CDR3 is TGTGCCAGCAGCCAAGGCTTTTGGCGGGGGGGCCGGGAGACCCAGTACTTC. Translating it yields CASSQGFWRGGRETQYF. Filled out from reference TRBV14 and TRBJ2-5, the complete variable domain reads EAGVTQFPSHSVIEKGQTVTLRCDPISGHDNLYWYRRVMGKEIKFLLHFVKESKQDESGMPNNRFLAERTGGTYSTLKVQPAELEDSGVYFCASSQGFWRGGRETQYFGPGTRLLVL.

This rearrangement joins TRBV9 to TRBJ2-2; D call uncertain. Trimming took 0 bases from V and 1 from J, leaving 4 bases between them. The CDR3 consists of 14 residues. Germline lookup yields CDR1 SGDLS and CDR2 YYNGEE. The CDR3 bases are TGTGCCAGCAGCGTAGTACAGAACACCGGGGAGCTGTTTTTT. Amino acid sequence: CASSVVQNTGELFF. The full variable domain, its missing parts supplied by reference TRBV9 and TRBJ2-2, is DSGVTQTPKHLITATGQRVTLRCSPRSGDLSVYWYQQSLDQGLQFLIQYYNGEERAKGNILERFSAQQFPDLHSELNLSSLELGDSALYFCASSVVQNTGELFFGEGSRLTVL.

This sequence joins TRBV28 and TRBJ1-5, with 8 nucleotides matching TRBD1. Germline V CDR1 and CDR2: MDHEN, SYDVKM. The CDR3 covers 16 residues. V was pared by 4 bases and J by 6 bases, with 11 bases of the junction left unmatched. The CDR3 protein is CASSSLTGGQSQPQHF. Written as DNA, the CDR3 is TGTGCCAGCAGTTCACTCACAGGGGGGCAGAGTCAGCCCCAGCATTTT.

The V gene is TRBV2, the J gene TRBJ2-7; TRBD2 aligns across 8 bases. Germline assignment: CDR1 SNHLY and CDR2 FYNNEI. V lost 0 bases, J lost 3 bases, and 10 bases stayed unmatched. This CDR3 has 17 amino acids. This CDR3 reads CASSEALQGTSIYEQYF. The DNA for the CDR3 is TGTGCCAGCAGTGAAGCGCTTCAGGGGACTAGTATCTACGAGCAGTACTTC.

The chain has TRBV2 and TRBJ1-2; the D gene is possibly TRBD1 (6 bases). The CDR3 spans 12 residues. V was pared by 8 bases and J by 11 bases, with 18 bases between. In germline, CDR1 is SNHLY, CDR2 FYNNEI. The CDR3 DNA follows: TGTGCCAGCTGGGGACACGACCAACATTACACCTTC. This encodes CASWGHDQHYTF.

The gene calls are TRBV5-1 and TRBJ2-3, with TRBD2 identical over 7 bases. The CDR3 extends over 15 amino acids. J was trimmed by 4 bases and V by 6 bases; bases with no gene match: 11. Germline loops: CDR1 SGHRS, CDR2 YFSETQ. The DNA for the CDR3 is TGCGCCAGCACCATAATGCTCGCGGGGGCAGATACGCAGTATTTT. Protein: CASTIMLAGADTQYF.

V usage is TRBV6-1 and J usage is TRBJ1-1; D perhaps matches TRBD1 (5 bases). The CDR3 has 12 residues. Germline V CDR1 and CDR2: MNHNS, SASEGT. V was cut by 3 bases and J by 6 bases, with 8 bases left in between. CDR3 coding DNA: TGTGCCAGCAGTGATGGGGGGTCTGAAGCTTTCTTT. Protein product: CASSDGGSEAFF.

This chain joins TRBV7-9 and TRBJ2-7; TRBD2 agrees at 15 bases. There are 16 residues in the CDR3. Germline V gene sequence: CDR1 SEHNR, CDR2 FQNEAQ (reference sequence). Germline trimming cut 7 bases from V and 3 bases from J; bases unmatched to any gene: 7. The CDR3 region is CASTGTSGGPYYEQYF. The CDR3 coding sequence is TGTGCCAGCACCGGGACTAGCGGGGGGCCGTACTACGAGCAGTACTTC.

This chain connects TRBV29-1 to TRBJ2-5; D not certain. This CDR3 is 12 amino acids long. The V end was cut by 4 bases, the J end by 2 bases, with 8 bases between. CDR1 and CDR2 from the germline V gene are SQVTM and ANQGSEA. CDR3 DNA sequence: TGCAGCGTTGGGGCAGAGCAAGAGACCCAGTACTTC. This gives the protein CSVGAEQETQYF.

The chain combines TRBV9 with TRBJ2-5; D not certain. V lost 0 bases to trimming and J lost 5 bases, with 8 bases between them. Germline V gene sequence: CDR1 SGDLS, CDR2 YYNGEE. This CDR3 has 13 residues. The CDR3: CASSVGHPETQYF. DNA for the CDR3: TGTGCCAGCAGCGTAGGGCATCCCGAGACCCAGTACTTC. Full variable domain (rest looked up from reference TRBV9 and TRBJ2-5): DSGVTQTPKHLITATGQRVTLRCSPRSGDLSVYWYQQSLDQGLQFLIQYYNGEERAKGNILERFSAQQFPDLHSELNLSSLELGDSALYFCASSVGHPETQYFGPGTRLLVL.

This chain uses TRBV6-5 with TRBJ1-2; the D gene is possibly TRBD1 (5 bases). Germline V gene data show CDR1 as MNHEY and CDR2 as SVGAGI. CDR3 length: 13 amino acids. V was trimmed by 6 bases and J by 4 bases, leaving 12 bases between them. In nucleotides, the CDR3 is TGTGCCAGCAGCCCCGGCAGGGTCTATGGCTACACCTTC. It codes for CASSPGRVYGYTF.

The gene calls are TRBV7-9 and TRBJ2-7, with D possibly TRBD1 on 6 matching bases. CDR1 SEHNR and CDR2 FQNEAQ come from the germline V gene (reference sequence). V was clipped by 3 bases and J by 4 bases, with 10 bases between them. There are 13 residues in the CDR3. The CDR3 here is CASSFPGDYEQYF. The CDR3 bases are TGTGCCAGCAGCTTCCCAGGGGATTACGAGCAGTACTTC.

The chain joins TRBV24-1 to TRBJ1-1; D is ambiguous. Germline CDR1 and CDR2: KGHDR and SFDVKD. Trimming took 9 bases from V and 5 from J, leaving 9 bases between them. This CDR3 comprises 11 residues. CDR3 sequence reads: CATPVLTEAFF. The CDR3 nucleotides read TGTGCCACCCCAGTGCTGACTGAAGCTTTCTTT.

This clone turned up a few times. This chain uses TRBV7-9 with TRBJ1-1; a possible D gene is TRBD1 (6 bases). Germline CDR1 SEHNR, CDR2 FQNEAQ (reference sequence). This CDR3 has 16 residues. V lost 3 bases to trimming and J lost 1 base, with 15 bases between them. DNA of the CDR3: TGTGCCAGCAGCTTGACCCTGGGACACTCGAACACTGAAGCTTTCTTT. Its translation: CASSLTLGHSNTEAFF.

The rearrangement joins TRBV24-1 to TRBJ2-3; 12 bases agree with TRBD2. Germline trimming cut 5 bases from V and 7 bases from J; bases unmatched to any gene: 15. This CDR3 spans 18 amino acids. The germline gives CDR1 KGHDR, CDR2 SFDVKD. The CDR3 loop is CATSGKTSGGPGRNTQYF. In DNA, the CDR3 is TGTGCCACCAGTGGCAAGACTAGCGGGGGCCCCGGGCGTAATACGCAGTATTTT.

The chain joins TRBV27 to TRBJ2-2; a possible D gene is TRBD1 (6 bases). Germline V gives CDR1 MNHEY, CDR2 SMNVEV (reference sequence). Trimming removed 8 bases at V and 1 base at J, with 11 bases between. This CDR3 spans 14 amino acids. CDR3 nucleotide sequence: TGTGCCAGCGCCAGGGGATTGAACACCGGGGAGCTGTTTTTT. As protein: CASARGLNTGELFF.

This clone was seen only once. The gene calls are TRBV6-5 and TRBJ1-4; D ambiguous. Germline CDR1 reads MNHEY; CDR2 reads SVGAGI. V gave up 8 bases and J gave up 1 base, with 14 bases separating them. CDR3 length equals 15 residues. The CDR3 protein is CASEAPNLTNEKLFF. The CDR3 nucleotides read TGTGCCAGCGAAGCGCCTAACCTAACTAATGAAAAACTGTTTTTT.

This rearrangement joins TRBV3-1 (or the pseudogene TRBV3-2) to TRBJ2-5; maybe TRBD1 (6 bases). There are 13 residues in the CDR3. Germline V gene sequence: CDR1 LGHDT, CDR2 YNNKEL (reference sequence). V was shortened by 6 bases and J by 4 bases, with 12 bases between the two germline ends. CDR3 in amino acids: CASSSTGGETQYF. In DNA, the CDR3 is TGTGCCAGCAGTTCGACAGGAGGAGAGACCCAGTACTTC.

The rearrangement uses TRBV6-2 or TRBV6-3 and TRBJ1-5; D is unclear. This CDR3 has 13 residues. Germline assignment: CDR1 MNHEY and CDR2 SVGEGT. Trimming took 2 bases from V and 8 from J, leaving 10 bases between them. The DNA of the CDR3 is TGTGCCAGCAGTTACGAGGAGGTGAAGCCCCAGCATTTT. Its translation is CASSYEEVKPQHF.

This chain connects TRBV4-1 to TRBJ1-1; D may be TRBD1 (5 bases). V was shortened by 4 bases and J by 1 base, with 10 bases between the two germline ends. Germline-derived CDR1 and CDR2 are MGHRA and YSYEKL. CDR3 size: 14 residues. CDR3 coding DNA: TGCGCCAGCAGCCGAAATACAGGGAACACTGAAGCTTTCTTT. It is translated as CASSRNTGNTEAFF.

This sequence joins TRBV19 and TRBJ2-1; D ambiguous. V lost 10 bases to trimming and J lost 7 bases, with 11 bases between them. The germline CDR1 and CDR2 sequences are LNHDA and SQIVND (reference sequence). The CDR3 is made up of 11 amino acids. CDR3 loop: CATSRVNEQFF. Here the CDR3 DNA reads TGTGCCACCTCTAGAGTAAATGAGCAGTTCTTC. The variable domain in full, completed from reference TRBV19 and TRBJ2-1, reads DGGITQSPKYLFRKEGQNVTLSCEQNLNHDAMYWYRQDPGQGLRLIYYSQIVNDFQKGDIAEGYSVSREKKESFPLTVTSAQKNPTAFYLCATSRVNEQFFGPGTRLTVL.

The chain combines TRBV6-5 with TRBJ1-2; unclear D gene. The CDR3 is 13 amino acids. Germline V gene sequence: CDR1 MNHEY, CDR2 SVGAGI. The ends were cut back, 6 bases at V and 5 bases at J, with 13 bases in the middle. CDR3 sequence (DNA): TGTGCCAGCAGGAACTCAGGCGATTATGGCTACACCTTC. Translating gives CASRNSGDYGYTF.

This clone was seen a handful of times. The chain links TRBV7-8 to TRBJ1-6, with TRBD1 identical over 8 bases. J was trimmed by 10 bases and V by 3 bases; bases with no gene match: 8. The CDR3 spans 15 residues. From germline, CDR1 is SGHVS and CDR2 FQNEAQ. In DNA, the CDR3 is TGTGCCAGCAGCTTCCAGGGGGCATACGGGTCACCCCTCCACTTT. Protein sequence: CASSFQGAYGSPLHF.

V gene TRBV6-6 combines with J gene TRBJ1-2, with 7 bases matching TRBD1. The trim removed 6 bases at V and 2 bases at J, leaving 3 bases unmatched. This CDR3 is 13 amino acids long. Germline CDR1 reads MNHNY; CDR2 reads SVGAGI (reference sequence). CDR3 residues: CASSQQGNYGYTF. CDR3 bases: TGTGCCAGCAGCCAACAGGGGAACTATGGCTACACCTTC.

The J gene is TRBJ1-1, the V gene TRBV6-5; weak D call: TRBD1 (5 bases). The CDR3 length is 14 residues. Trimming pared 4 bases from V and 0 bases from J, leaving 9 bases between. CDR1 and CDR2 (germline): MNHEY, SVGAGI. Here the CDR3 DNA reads TGTGCCAGCAGTTGGGGGGATTTGAACACTGAAGCTTTCTTT. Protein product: CASSWGDLNTEAFF.

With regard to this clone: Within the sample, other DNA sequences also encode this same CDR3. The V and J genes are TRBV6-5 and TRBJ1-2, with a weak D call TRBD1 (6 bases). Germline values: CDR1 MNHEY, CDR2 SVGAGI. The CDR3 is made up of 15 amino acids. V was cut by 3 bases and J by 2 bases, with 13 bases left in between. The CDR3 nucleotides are TGTGCCAGCAGTTATTCTTCTGGACAGAACTATGGCTACACCTTC. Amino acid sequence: CASSYSSGQNYGYTF.

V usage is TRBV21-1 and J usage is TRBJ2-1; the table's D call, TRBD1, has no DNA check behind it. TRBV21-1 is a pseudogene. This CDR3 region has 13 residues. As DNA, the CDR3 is TGTGCCAGCGGACACCGACCTAACAATGAGCAGTTCTTC. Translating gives CASGHRPNNEQFF.